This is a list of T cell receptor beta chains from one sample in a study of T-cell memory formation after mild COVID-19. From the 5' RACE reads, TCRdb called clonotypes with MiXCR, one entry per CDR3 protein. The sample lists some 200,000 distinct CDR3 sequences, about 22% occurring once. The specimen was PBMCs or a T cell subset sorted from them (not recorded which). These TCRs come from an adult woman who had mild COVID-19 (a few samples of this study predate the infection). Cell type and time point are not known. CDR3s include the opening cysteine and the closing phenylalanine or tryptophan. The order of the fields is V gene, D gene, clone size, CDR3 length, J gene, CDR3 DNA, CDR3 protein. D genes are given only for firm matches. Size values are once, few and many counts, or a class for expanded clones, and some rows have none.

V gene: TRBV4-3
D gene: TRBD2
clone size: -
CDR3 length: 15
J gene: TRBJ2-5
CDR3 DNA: TGCGCCAGCAGCAGTCAACGCGGGGGTCAAGAGACCCAGTACTTC
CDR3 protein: CASSSQRGGQETQYF

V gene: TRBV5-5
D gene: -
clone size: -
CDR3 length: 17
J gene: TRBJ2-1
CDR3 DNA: TGTGCCAGCAGCTCAGCAGGGTTGCACGGGGCATACAATGAGCAGTTCTTC
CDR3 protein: CASSSAGLHGAYNEQFF

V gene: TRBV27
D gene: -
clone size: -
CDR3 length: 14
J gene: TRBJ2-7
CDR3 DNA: TGTGCCAGCAGTCTCCTGGGGACTGCCTACGAGCAGTACTTC
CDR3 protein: CASSLLGTAYEQYF

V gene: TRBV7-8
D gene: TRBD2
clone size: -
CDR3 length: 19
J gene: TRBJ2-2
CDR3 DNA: TGTGCCAGCAGGGCGACTAGCGGGAGAGACATATCCTGGACTGGGGAGCTGTTTTTT
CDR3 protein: CASRATSGRDISWTGELFF

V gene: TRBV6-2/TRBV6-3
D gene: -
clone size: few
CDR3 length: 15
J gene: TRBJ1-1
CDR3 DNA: TGTGCCAGCAGACTACTACCCCGGGGCGGCACTGAAGCTTTCTTT
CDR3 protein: CASRLLPRGGTEAFF

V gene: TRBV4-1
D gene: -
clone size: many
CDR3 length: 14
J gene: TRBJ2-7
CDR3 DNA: TGCGCCAGCAGCGCCGGGACGGAATCCTACGAGCAGTACTTC
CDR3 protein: CASSAGTESYEQYF

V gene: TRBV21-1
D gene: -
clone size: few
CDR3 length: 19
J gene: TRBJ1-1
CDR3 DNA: TGTGCCAGCAGCAAAGCGGGTCGGGGTAGGGAACAGAAGAACACTGAAGCTTTCTTT
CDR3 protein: CASSKAGRGREQKNTEAFF

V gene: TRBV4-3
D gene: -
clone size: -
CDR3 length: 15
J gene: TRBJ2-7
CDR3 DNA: TGCGCCAGCAGCCCACTGGCGGGGAAAGGTTACGAGCAGTACTTC
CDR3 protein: CASSPLAGKGYEQYF

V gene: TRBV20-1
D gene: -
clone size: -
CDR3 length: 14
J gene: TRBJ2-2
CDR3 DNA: TGCAGTGGTATGACGCAATTTTACCCCGGGGAGCTGTTTTTT
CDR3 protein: CSGMTQFYPGELFF

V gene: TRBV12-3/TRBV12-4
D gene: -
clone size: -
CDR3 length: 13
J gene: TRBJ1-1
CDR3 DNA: TGTGCCAGCAGGAGCACAGGGAACACTGAAGCTTTCTTT
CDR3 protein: CASRSTGNTEAFF

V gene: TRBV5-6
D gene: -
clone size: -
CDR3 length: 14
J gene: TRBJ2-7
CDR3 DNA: TGTGCCAGCAGCTGGGGAAGGGGAAGCTACGAGCAGTACTTC
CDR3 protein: CASSWGRGSYEQYF

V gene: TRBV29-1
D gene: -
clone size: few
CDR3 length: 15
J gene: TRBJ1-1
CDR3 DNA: TGCAGCGTTGTGGGACAAAAACTTGGTAGCACTGAAGCTTTCTTT
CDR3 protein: CSVVGQKLGSTEAFF

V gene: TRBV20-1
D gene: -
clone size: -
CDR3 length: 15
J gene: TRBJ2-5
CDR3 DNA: TGCAGTGCCAGACCGACTATCAGGGGACAAGAGACCCAGTACTTC
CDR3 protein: CSARPTIRGQETQYF

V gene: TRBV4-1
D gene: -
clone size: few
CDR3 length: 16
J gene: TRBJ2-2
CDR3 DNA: TGCGCCAGCAGCCAGAGGCCTGGGGGGAACACCGGGGAGCTGTTTTTT
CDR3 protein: CASSQRPGGNTGELFF

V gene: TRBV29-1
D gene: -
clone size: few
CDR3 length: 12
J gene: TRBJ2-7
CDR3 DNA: TGCAGCGTTAGCGGGCGAAACTACGAGCAGTACTTC
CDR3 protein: CSVSGRNYEQYF

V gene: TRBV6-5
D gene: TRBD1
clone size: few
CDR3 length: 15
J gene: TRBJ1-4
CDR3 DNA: TGTGCCAGCAGTCCCACAGGGGGAACTAATGAAAAACTGTTTTTT
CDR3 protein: CASSPTGGTNEKLFF

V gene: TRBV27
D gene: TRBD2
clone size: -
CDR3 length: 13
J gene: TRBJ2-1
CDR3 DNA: TGTGCCAGCAGTCCACGGACTAGCGGGGTAGAGTTCTTC
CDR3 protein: CASSPRTSGVEFF

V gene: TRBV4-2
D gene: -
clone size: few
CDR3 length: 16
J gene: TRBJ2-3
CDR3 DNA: TGTGCCAGCAGCCAAGATGGGGCAGGACACACAGATACGCAGTATTTT
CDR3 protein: CASSQDGAGHTDTQYF

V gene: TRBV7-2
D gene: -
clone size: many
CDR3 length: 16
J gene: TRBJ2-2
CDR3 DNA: TGTGCCAGCAGCTTATATTTGACAGACCCGGATGAGGAGCTGTTTTTT
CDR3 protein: CASSLYLTDPDEELFF

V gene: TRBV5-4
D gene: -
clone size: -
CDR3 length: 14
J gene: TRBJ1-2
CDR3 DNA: TGTGCCAGCAGCTTGGAAAAGGGTATAAATGGCTACACCTTC
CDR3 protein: CASSLEKGINGYTF

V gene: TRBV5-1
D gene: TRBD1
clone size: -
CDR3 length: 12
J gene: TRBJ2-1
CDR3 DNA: TGCGCCAGCCGGACAGGGTTCAATGAGCAGTTCTTC
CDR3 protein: CASRTGFNEQFF

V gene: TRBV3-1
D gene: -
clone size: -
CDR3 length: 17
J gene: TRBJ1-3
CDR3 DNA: TGTGCCAGCAGCCAAGAGTATACCAGCGCCGGAGGAAACACCATATATTTT
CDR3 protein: CASSQEYTSAGGNTIYF

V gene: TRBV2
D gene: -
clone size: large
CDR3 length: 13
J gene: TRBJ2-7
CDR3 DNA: TGTGCCAGCAGCGGAGGGGTCTCTTACGAGCAGTACTTC
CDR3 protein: CASSGGVSYEQYF

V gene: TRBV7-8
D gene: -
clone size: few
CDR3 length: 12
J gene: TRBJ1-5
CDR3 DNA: TGTGCCAGCAGCCGCGATAATCAGCCCCAGCATTTT
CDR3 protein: CASSRDNQPQHF

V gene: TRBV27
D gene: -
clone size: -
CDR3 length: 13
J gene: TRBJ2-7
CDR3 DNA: TGTGCCAGCAGTTTAACCAGGTCATACGAGCAGTACTTC
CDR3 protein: CASSLTRSYEQYF

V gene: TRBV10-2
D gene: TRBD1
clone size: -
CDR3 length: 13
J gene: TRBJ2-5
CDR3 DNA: TGCGCCAGCAGTGTAGGACAGGAAGAGAACCAGTACTTC
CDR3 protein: CASSVGQEENQYF

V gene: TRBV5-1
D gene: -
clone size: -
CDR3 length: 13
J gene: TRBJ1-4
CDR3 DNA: TGCGCCAGCAGCTTACAGGAGGGACTAAAACTGTTTTTT
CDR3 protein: CASSLQEGLKLFF

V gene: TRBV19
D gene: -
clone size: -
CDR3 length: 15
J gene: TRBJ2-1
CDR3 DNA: TGTGCCAGTACGCGGGCTCTTGGGGCCTACAATGAGCAGTTCTTC
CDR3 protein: CASTRALGAYNEQFF

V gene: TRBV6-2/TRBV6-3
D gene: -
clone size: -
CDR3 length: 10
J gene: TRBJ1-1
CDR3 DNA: TGTGCCGCACGGGGCGCTGAAGCTTTCTTT
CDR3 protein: CAARGAEAFF

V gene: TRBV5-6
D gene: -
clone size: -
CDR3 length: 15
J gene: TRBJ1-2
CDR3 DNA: TGTGCCAGCAGCTTGGGACAGACGACTGGCTATGGCTACACCTTC
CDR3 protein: CASSLGQTTGYGYTF

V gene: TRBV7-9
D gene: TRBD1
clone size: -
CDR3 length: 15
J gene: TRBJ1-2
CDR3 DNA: TGTGCCAGCAGCTCATCAGGCAGGGGGATCTATGGCTACACCTTC
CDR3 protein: CASSSSGRGIYGYTF

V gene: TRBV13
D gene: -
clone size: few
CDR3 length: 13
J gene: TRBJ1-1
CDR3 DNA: TGTGCCAGCAGCTTTACAGGGAACACTGAAGCTTTCTTT
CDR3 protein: CASSFTGNTEAFF

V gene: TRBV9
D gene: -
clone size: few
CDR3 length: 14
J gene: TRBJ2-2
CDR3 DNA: TGTGCCAGCAGCTCAAGCCCCTCCACCGGGGAGCTGTTTTTT
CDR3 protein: CASSSSPSTGELFF

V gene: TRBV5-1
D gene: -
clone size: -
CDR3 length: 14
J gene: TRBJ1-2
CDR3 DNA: TGCGCCAGCAGCTTGGGTTCGGGGGACTATGGCTACACCTTC
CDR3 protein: CASSLGSGDYGYTF

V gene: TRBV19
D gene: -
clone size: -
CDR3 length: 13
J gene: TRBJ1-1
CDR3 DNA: TGTGCCACCTCGTGGGCGGGGGGCACTGAAGCTTTCTTT
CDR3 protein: CATSWAGGTEAFF

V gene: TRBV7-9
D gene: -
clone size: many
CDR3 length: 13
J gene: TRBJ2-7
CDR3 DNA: TGTGCCAGCAGCTCCGGGGCTAGCTACGAGCAGTACTTC
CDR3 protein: CASSSGASYEQYF

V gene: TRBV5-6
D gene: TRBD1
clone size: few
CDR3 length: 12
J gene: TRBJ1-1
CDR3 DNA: TGTGCCAGCAGCCCAGGACAGGTCGAAGCTTTCTTT
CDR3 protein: CASSPGQVEAFF

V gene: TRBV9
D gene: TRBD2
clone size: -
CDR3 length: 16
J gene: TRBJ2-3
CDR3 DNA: TGTGCCAGCAGCGTTAGCGGGAGGGCTAGCACAGATACGCAGTATTTT
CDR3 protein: CASSVSGRASTDTQYF

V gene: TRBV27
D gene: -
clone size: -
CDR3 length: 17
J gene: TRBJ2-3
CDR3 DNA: TGTGCCAGCAGTTTGGCTAACACGGAATTCAGCACAGATACGCAGTATTTT
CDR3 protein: CASSLANTEFSTDTQYF

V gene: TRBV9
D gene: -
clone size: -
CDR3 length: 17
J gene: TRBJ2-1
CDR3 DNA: TGTGCCAGCAGCGTAGTAGCTTATCAAACCCCCTACAATGAGCAGTTCTTC
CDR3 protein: CASSVVAYQTPYNEQFF